This is a list of T cell receptor beta chains from one sample in a study of T cell responses to AZD1222 COVID-19 vaccine. Sequencing used immunoSEQ multiplex PCR; TCRdb keeps in-frame clones, though not all of them. The table includes 70,000 to 95,000 clones, approximately 90% detected once. Here the sequenced sample was peripheral blood, taken 28 days after the second AZD1222 dose. Receptor source: an adult who received the AZD1222 COVID-19 vaccine. Both conserved end residues are part of each CDR3. The D gene is left open where the match is weak. Not every row has a clone size; where given, it reads once, few, many or a size class.

>.|TRBV19|TRBJ2-1|.
TGTGCCAGTAGTATGCACGAGTCCTACAATGAGCAGTTCTTC
CASSMHESYNEQFF
>.|TRBV7-2|TRBJ2-2|.
TGTGCCAGCAGCTATACCGTCGAGCCTCTAACCGGGGAGCTGTTTTTT
CASSYTVEPLTGELFF
>.|TRBV6-6|TRBJ1-2|.
TGTGCCAGCAGTTACCCGAGAGGGAACTATGGCTACACCTTC
CASSYPRGNYGYTF
>.|TRBV19|TRBJ1-4|few
TGTGCCAGTAGGCGGACCAGAGACTCTGCAACTAATGAAAAACTGTTTTTT
CASRRTRDSATNEKLFF
>.|TRBV6-2/TRBV6-3|TRBJ2-3|.
TGTGCCAGCAGTGGAGGTTGGGACGGAGGGGATACGCAGTATTTT
CASSGGWDGGDTQYF
>.|TRBV12-2|TRBJ2-5|.
TGTGCAAGTCCCGACGAGGTTCCCACGGTCGTGAGTAGGACCCAGTACTTC
CASPDEVPTVVSRTQYF
>TRBD1|TRBV6-6|TRBJ2-7|.
TGTGCCAGCAGTTACGACAGGGGGCACGAGCAGTACTTC
CASSYDRGHEQYF
>.|TRBV7-8|TRBJ1-2|few
TGTGCCAGCAGCTTATATCCCGACGACCGTGGCTACACCTTC
CASSLYPDDRGYTF
>TRBD2|TRBV5-4|TRBJ2-3|.
TGTGCCAGCAGCTTGGGACTAGCGGGAGTCACAGATACGCAGTATTTT
CASSLGLAGVTDTQYF
>TRBD2|TRBV5-4|TRBJ2-5|.
TGTGCCAGCAGCTCTGGACTAGCGGGAGTCAGGGAGACCCAGTACTTC
CASSSGLAGVRETQYF
>.|TRBV6-5|TRBJ1-1|.
TGTGCCAGCAGCCGAACAAACACTGAAGCTTTCTTT
CASSRTNTEAFF
>.|TRBV19|TRBJ2-1|.
TGTGCCAGTGGCGACGGAGGGCTCCCCTACAATGAGCAGTTCTTC
CASGDGGLPYNEQFF
>TRBD1|TRBV4-3|TRBJ1-6|.
TGCGCCAGCAGCCAGGGGGGGACAGGGTACAATTTACCCCTCCACTTT
CASSQGGTGYNLPLHF
>TRBD1|TRBV6-5|TRBJ2-1|.
TGTGCCAGCGCGACAGGGGGCGAATCCTACAATGAGCAGTTCTTC
CASATGGESYNEQFF
>.|TRBV19|TRBJ1-1|.
TGTGCCAGTAGTAGCCTAGCAGACACTGAAGCTTTCTTT
CASSSLADTEAFF
>TRBD1|TRBV2|TRBJ2-3|few
TGTGCCAGCGGAGGACAGGGGCTAGGGGATACGCAGTATTTT
CASGGQGLGDTQYF
>TRBD1|TRBV2|TRBJ1-2|.
TGTGCCAGCAGTGACCGACAGGGCCTTGGCTACACCTTC
CASSDRQGLGYTF
>TRBD1|TRBV6-2/TRBV6-3|TRBJ1-5|.
TGTGCCAGCAGTTCCGCACAGGGGGAGAATCAGCCCCAGCATTTT
CASSSAQGENQPQHF
>TRBD2|TRBV27|TRBJ2-7|once
TGTGCCAGCAGTAAAGGGACTAGCGGGAGCTACGAGCAGTACTTC
CASSKGTSGSYEQYF
>.|TRBV7-3|TRBJ2-1|.
TGTGCCAGCAGTCCTAGGGGGACCAGCTCCTACAATGAGCAGTTCTTC
CASSPRGTSSYNEQFF
>TRBD1|TRBV6-5|TRBJ1-2|.
TGTGCCAGCAGTTACTCGGAGGGGGCCTATGGCTACACCTTC
CASSYSEGAYGYTF
>.|TRBV11-2|TRBJ1-1|.
TGTGCCAGCAGCTTTACCGGGACGGTGGCTTTCTTT
CASSFTGTVAFF
>.|TRBV24-1|TRBJ1-4|.
TGTGCCACCAGTGATCGCCAGGGTCGGAGGGGTGGTGAAAAACTGTTTTTT
CATSDRQGRRGGEKLFF
>.|TRBV30|TRBJ1-1|.
TGTGCCTGGAGTGTAACACTTGGAACTGAAGCTTTCTTT
CAWSVTLGTEAFF
>TRBD1|TRBV5-6|TRBJ2-7|once
TGTGCCAGCAGCTCTACCGGGACAGCGACCTACGAGCAGTACTTC
CASSSTGTATYEQYF
>.|TRBV29-1|TRBJ1-2|.
TGCAGCGTTGTCCAGGGAAACTATGGCTACACCTTC
CSVVQGNYGYTF
>TRBD2|TRBV30|TRBJ2-1|once
TGTGCCTGGAGTCTACTAGCGGGGCCAGACAATGAGCAGTTCTTC
CAWSLLAGPDNEQFF
>.|TRBV27|TRBJ1-5|.
TGTGCCAGCAGTGAAAGCCGGGGTCAGCCCCAGCATTTT
CASSESRGQPQHF
>.|TRBV11-2|TRBJ1-2|.
TGTGCCAGCAGCTTAGAACCGGAGGAGGCCGGTGGCTACACCTTC
CASSLEPEEAGGYTF
>.|TRBV6-2/TRBV6-3|TRBJ2-1|.
TGTGCCAGCAGTTACGGCAACTACAATGAGCAGTTCTTC
CASSYGNYNEQFF
>.|TRBV7-9|TRBJ2-7|.
TGTGCCAGCAGACCAACAGGGCTCTCCTACGAGCAGTACTTC
CASRPTGLSYEQYF
>.|TRBV6-5|TRBJ1-6|.
TGTGCCAGCAGTTATGGGTTGGACAGACTCGATTCACCCCTCCACTTT
CASSYGLDRLDSPLHF
>.|TRBV7-9|TRBJ1-1|.
TGTGCCAGCAGCAACCGGAGCACTGAAGCTTTCTTT
CASSNRSTEAFF
>.|TRBV30|TRBJ2-5|.
TGTGCCTGGAATCTGCAGGGGTTGGAGACCCAGTACTTC
CAWNLQGLETQYF
>.|TRBV5-8|TRBJ1-6|.
TGTGCCAGCAGCCCCCTCCGGCTGAATTCACCCCTCCACTTT
CASSPLRLNSPLHF
>.|TRBV10-3|TRBJ1-1|.
TGTGCCATCAGTGAGTCGCGGGGAGGCACTGAAGCTTTCTTT
CAISESRGGTEAFF
>TRBD1|TRBV5-1|TRBJ2-1|.
TGCGCCAGCAGCTTGGGGGACAGGGGACCTATCCAAGGCGTCGATGAGCAGTTCTTC
CASSLGDRGPIQGVDEQFF
>TRBD2|TRBV5-1|TRBJ2-1|.
TGCGCCAGCAGCTTGTTTAGTAGCGGGGTCAATGAGCAGTTCTTC
CASSLFSSGVNEQFF
>.|TRBV4-2|TRBJ1-1|.
TGTGCCAGCAGCCAAGAGGGGGGGCTCACTGAAGCTTTCTTT
CASSQEGGLTEAFF
>.|TRBV10-3|TRBJ2-7|.
TGTGCCATCAGTGAGGACACAGTCCGGCGTTACGAGCAGTACTTC
CAISEDTVRRYEQYF
>TRBD1|TRBV7-2|TRBJ1-4|few
TGTGCCAGCAGCAGGGGACAGTTGGGTAATGAAAAACTGTTTTTT
CASSRGQLGNEKLFF
>.|TRBV3-1/TRBV3-2|TRBJ1-1|.
TGTGCCAGCAGCCAGGCGGGGAACACTGAAGCTTTCTTT
CASSQAGNTEAFF
>.|TRBV7-8|TRBJ2-7|.
TGTGCCAGCAGCTTAACACCGGGCCTTTCCTACGAGCAGTACTTC
CASSLTPGLSYEQYF
>.|TRBV6-1|TRBJ2-5|once
TGTGCCAGCAGTGAAGGATGGGGTATAGAGACCCAGTACTTC
CASSEGWGIETQYF
>TRBD1|TRBV10-3|TRBJ2-1|.
TGTGCCATCAGTGAGTCGTGGGGACAGTCCTACAATGAGCAGTTCTTC
CAISESWGQSYNEQFF
>TRBD2|TRBV6-2/TRBV6-3|TRBJ2-7|.
TGTGCCAGCAGTTACAGTGGGGTCGGGACTAGCGGGACTACAGGCTCCTACGAGCAGTACTTC
CASSYSGVGTSGTTGSYEQYF